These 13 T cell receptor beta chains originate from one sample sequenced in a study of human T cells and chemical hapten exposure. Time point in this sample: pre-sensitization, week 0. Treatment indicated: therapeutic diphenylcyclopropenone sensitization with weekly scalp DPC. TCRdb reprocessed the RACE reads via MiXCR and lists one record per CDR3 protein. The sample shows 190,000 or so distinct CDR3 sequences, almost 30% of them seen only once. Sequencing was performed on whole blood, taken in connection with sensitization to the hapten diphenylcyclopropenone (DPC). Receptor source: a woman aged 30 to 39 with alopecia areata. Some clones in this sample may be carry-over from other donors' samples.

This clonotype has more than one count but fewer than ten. The CDR3 coding sequence is TGTGCCAGCAGCTCGGAGGGGTTCTATAATTCACCCCTCCACTTT. Translation: CASSSEGFYNSPLHF. This chain joins TRBV5-5 and TRBJ1-6; TRBD1 is a possible D gene (5 bases). V lost 3 bases, J lost 3 bases, and 10 bases lay in between. The CDR3 totals 15 residues. Per the germline V gene, CDR1 is SGHKS and CDR2 is YYEKEE (reference sequence).

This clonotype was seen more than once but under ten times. The CDR3 nucleotides are TGCAGTGCTAGAGTTGAGGGAAGGGAGACCCAGTACTTC. Amino acids: CSARVEGRETQYF. V is TRBV20-1 and J is TRBJ2-5; the D gene is possibly TRBD2 (5 bases). The germline CDR1 and CDR2 sequences are DFQATT and SNEGSKA (reference sequence). This CDR3 contains 13 residues. Trimming removed 1 base at V and 5 bases at J, with 11 bases between.

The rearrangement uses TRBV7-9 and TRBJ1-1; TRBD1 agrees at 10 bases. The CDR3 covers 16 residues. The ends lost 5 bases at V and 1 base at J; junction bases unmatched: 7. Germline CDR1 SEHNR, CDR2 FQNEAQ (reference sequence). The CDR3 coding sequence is TGTGCCAGCAGCCCGTGGACAGGGGGGACGAACACTGAAGCTTTCTTT. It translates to CASSPWTGGTNTEAFF.

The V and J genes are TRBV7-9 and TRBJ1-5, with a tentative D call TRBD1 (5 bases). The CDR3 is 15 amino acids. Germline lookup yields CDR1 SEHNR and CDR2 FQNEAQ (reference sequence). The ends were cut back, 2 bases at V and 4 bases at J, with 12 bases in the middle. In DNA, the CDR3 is TGTGCCAGCAGCTTATTTTCCGGGGGTAATCAGCCCCAGCATTTT. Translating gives CASSLFSGGNQPQHF.

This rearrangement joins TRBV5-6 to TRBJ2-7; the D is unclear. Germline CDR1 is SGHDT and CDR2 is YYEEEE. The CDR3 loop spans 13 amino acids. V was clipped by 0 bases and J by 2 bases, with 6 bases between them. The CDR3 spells CASSLVSAYEQYF. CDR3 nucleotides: TGTGCCAGCAGCTTGGTGAGTGCCTACGAGCAGTACTTC. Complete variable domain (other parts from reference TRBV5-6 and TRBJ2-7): DAGVTQSPTHLIKTRGQQVTLRCSPKSGHDTVSWYQQALGQGPQFIFQYYEEEERQRGNFPDRFSGHQFPNYSSELNVNALLLGDSALYLCASSLVSAYEQYFGPGTRLTVT.

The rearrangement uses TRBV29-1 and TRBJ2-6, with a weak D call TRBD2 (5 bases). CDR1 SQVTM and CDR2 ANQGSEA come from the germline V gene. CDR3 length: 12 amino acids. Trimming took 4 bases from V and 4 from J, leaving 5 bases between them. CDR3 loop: CSVAGGANVLTF. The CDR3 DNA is TGCAGCGTTGCGGGGGGGGCCAACGTCCTGACTTTC.

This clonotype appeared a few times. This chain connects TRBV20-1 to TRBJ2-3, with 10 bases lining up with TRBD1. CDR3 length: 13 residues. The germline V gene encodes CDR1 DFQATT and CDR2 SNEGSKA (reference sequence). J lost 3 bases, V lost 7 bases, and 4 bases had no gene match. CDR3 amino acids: CSVPGQGTDTQYF. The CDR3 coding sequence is TGCAGTGTTCCGGGACAGGGGACAGATACGCAGTATTTT.

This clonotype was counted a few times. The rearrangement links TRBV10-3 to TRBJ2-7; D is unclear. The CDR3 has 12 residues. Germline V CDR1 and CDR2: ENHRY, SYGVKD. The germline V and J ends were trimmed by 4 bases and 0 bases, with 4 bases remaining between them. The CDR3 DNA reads TGTGCCATCAGTGGGGCCTCCTACGAGCAGTACTTC. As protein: CAISGASYEQYF.

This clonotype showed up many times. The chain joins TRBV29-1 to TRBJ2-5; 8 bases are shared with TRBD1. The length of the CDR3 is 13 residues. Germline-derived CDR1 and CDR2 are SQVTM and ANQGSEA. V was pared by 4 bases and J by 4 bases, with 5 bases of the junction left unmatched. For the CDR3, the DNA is TGCAGCGTTGTGACAGGGGCCGGAGAGACCCAGTACTTC. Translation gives CSVVTGAGETQYF.

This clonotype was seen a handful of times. CDR3 nucleotide sequence: TGTGCCAGCAGCCAATTTACAGGAGTTGCCGGGGAGCTGTTTTTT. Amino acids: CASSQFTGVAGELFF. The chain uses TRBV3-1 and TRBJ2-2; D might be TRBD1 (5 bases). The CDR3 is 15 amino acids. V gave up 2 bases and J gave up 6 bases, with 13 bases separating them. Germline V lookup: CDR1 LGHDT, CDR2 YNNKEL (reference sequence).

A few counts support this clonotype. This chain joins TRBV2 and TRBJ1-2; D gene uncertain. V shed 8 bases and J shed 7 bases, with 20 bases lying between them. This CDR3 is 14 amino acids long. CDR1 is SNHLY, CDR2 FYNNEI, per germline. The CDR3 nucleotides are TGTGCCAGCGCCCCAGGACGGCGGAGCGGTGGCTACACCTTC. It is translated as CASAPGRRSGGYTF. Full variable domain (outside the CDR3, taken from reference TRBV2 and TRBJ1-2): EPEVTQTPSHQVTQMGQEVILRCVPISNHLYFYWYRQILGQKVEFLVSFYNNEISEKSEIFDDQFSVERPDGSNFTLKIRSTKLEDSAMYFCASAPGRRSGGYTFGSGTRLTVV.

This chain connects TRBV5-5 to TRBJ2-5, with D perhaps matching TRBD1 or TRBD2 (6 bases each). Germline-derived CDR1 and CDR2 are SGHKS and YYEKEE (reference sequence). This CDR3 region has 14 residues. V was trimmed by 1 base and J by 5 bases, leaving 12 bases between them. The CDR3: CASSLIGGPETQYF. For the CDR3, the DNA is TGTGCCAGCAGCTTGATCGGGGGCCCGGAGACCCAGTACTTC.

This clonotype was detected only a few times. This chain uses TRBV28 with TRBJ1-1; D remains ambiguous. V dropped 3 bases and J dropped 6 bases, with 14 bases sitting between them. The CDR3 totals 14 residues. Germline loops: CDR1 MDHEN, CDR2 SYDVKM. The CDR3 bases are TGTGCCAGCAGTTTTTCCCTCATCACCCCTGAAGCTTTCTTT. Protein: CASSFSLITPEAFF.